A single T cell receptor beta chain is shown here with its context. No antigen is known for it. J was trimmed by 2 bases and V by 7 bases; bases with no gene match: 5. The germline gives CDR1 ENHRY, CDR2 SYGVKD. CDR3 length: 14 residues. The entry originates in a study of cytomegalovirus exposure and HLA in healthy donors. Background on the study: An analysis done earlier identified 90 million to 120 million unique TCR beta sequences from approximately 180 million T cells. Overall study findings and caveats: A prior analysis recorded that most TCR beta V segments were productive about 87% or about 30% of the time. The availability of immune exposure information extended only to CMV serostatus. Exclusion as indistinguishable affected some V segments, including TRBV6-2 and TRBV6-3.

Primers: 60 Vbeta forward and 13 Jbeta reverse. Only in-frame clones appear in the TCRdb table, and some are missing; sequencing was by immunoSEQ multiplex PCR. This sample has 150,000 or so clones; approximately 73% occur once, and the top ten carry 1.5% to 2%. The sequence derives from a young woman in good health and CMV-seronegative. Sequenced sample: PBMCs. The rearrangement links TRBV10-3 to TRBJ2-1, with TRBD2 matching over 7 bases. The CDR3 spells CAITASGTYNEQFF. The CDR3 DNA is TGTGCCATCACGGCGAGCGGGACCTACAATGAGCAGTTCTTC.